The source of this TCR beta chain is a study of patients and donors after allogeneic stem cell transplantation. This CDR3 region has 16 residues. Germline V CDR1 and CDR2: SGHTA, FQGTGA. V lost 1 base to trimming and J lost 5 bases; unmatched junction nucleotides: 8. TCRdb re-analysed the RT-PCR reads in MiXCR, keeping a single row per CDR3 protein. Of roughly 880,000 distinct CDR3 sequences listed, 15% to 20% were seen once; the top ten hold 5% to 7.5%. The sample comprised blood, either unsorted or a sorted T cell fraction (not recorded which). The TCR sequence derives from a human donor who was either an allogeneic HSCT recipient or a stem cell or donor lymphocyte infusion donor (not recorded which). It is not recorded whose cells these are; they may come from a transplant donor. The V gene is TRBV7-3, the J gene TRBJ1-1, with 9 bases lining up with TRBD1. DNA for the CDR3: TGTGCCAGCAGCTTAAAAGGGACAGGGTGGGGGACTGAAGCTTTCTTT. Protein sequence: CASSLKGTGWGTEAFF.